One TCR beta chain is described in this entry. The sample originates from a study of shared clonotypes between healthy human individuals. Study-level background: Per donor, CD8 memory used one plate, CD8 naive used two, CD4 memory used three and CD4 naive used three.

Selected positively for CCR7 and CD45RO-negative, naive CD8 cells excluded terminally differentiated effector memory CD45RA+ cells. The CDR3 extends over 12 amino acids. CDR1 is SQVTM and CDR2 is ANQGSEA in the germline V gene. V was shortened by 0 bases and J by 4 bases, with 6 bases between the two germline ends. Profiled with immunoSEQ multiplex PCR; TCRdb holds only in-frame clones, not every one. The table includes roughly 2.1 million clones, just over 90% detected once. The source is a man aged 18 to 30 in good health. Some clones in this sample may be carry-over from other donors' samples. Sequencing was performed on naive CD8+ T cells from PBMCs. The V and J genes are TRBV29-1 and TRBJ1-1; D gene unclear. Here the CDR3 reads CSVEDSLTEAFF. The CDR3 DNA is TGCAGCGTTGAAGATTCTCTCACTGAAGCTTTCTTT.